The 16 T cell receptor beta chains below come from one sample, sequenced in a study of hypomethylating agent response in myelodysplastic syndrome. Sequenced by immunoSEQ multiplex PCR; TCRdb stores in-frame clones only, minus some. This repertoire shows 5,800 or so clones, about four fifths found once; its top ten account for roughly a quarter. This sample comprised bone marrow, obtained before or after starting hypomethylating agent treatment for myelodysplastic syndrome (not recorded which). The origin of the receptors is a human donor with myelodysplastic syndrome.

This clone was detected only a few times. The same CDR3 arises from other DNA sequences in this sample as well. The chain couples TRBV5-6 to TRBJ1-3; D ambiguous. The CDR3 contains 15 residues. CDR1 and CDR2 from the germline V gene are SGHDT and YYEEEE. V was trimmed by 0 bases and J by 0 bases, leaving 7 bases between them. CDR3 protein: CASSLGGFSGNTIYF. The CDR3 DNA reads as TGTGCCAGCAGCTTGGGAGGGTTCTCTGGAAACACCATATATTTT.

V usage is TRBV9 and J usage is TRBJ2-3; possible D gene TRBD2, 6 bases. CDR1 SGDLS and CDR2 YYNGEE come from the germline V gene. Trimming cost V 0 bases and J 1 base, with 15 bases left between them. The CDR3 loop spans 17 amino acids. CDR3 nucleotide sequence: TGTGCCAGCAGCGTAGCCCCTGGAGGGGATGGCACAGATACGCAGTATTTT. Its translation: CASSVAPGGDGTDTQYF. Full variable domain (remainder filled in from reference TRBV9 and TRBJ2-3): DSGVTQTPKHLITATGQRVTLRCSPRSGDLSVYWYQQSLDQGLQFLIQYYNGEERAKGNILERFSAQQFPDLHSELNLSSLELGDSALYFCASSVAPGGDGTDTQYFGPGTRLTVL.

The rearrangement links TRBV6-1 to TRBJ1-1; D is perhaps TRBD1 (5 bases). The CDR3 covers 15 residues. Germline CDR1 is MNHNS and CDR2 is SASEGT. Trimming shortened V by 1 base and J by 0 bases, and 9 bases separated the two germline ends. DNA of the CDR3: TGTGCCAGCAGTGAAGGTTGGGGGATGAACACTGAAGCTTTCTTT. This sequence encodes CASSEGWGMNTEAFF.

The chain recombines TRBV5-5 with TRBJ2-1; 11 nucleotides line up with TRBD1. This CDR3 region has 15 residues. Trimming at V came to 4 bases and at J to 6 bases, leaving 6 bases not matched to a gene. The V gene's germline CDR1 is SGHKS and CDR2 YYEKEE (reference sequence). The CDR3 DNA reads as TGTGCCAGCAGCACGGGGACAGGGGGGCGCAATGAGCAGTTCTTC. This gives the protein CASSTGTGGRNEQFF.

This clone appeared a single time. The rearrangement links TRBV4-3 to TRBJ1-5; the D gene is possibly TRBD1 (6 bases). The CDR3 is 13 amino acids. Germline V gene lookup returns CDR1 LGHNA and CDR2 YSLEER. V shed 5 bases and J shed 6 bases, with 11 bases lying between them. The CDR3 region is CASSRGVGQPQHF. In nucleotides, the CDR3 is TGCGCCAGCAGCAGGGGGGTAGGTCAGCCCCAGCATTTT.

The gene calls are TRBV27 and TRBJ1-1; weak D call: TRBD1 (6 bases). Trimming took 5 bases from V and 10 from J, leaving 26 bases between them. The CDR3 is 16 amino acids. From germline, CDR1 is MNHEY and CDR2 SMNVEV (reference sequence). CDR3 in DNA: TGTGCCAGCAGTGTGGGAATGGCAGGGGATTTTCGGTCAGCTTTCTTT. Translation gives CASSVGMAGDFRSAFF.

The chain has TRBV19 and TRBJ1-1; D might be TRBD1 (5 bases). V was trimmed by 3 bases and J by 3 bases, leaving 8 bases between them. Germline loops: CDR1 LNHDA, CDR2 SQIVND (reference sequence). This CDR3 has 13 residues. The DNA for the CDR3 is TGTGCCAGTAGTATCAGGGCAGACACTGAAGCTTTCTTT. It specifies CASSIRADTEAFF.

The genes are TRBV19 and TRBJ2-5, with 11 bases that match TRBD2. The length of the CDR3 is 16 residues. Trimming cost V 3 bases and J 5 bases; bases outside gene matches: 8. The germline V gene has CDR1 LNHDA and CDR2 SQIVND (reference sequence). CDR3 coding DNA: TGTGCCAGTAGTATCCCGAGACTAGCGGGACGGGAGACCCAGTACTTC. It translates to CASSIPRLAGRETQYF.

This sequence joins TRBV19 and TRBJ2-1, with D possibly TRBD2 on 7 matching bases. Trimming pared 4 bases from V and 6 bases from J, leaving 25 bases between. CDR3 length equals 18 residues. Germline lookup yields CDR1 LNHDA and CDR2 SQIVND (reference sequence). The CDR3 loop is CASSRGGGSAGVLNEQFF. The CDR3 DNA sequence: TGTGCCAGTAGTAGGGGGGGCGGGAGCGCGGGAGTCCTCAATGAGCAGTTCTTC.

The chain joins TRBV19 to TRBJ2-1; 9 nucleotides agree with TRBD2. Unmatched junction bases numbered 9, after V lost 9 bases and J lost 6 bases. The length of the CDR3 is 14 residues. CDR1 LNHDA and CDR2 SQIVND come from the germline V gene (reference sequence). The CDR3 DNA follows: TGTGCCAGCAGCGCGGGAGGGCCTCCCAATGAGCAGTTCTTC. It yields the protein CASSAGGPPNEQFF.

This sequence joins TRBV6-5 and TRBJ1-5, with 8 bases aligning to TRBD1. This CDR3 has 14 residues. Germline lookup yields CDR1 MNHEY and CDR2 SVGAGI. V dropped 3 bases and J dropped 7; count of bases not matched to a gene: 5. In DNA, the CDR3 is TGTGCCAGCAGTTATAACAGGGGGGAACAGCCCCAGCATTTT. This encodes CASSYNRGEQPQHF.

The chain links TRBV10-3 to TRBJ1-1; D perhaps matches TRBD1 (5 bases). The CDR3 has 12 amino acids. Trimming left V 6 bases short and J 1 base short, with 6 bases between. Germline assignment: CDR1 ENHRY and CDR2 SYGVKD. CDR3 protein: CAIRGGNTEAFF. DNA for the CDR3: TGTGCCATCAGGGGGGGGAACACTGAAGCTTTCTTT.

The gene calls are TRBV5-8 and TRBJ2-1, with no clear D. The CDR3 is made up of 13 amino acids. V was shortened by 0 bases and J by 7 bases, with 8 bases between the two germline ends. In germline, CDR1 is SGHTS, CDR2 YDEGEE. The CDR3 is CASSLAWGNEQFF. CDR3 in DNA: TGTGCCAGCAGCTTGGCCTGGGGAAATGAGCAGTTCTTC.

This chain connects TRBV7-2 to TRBJ2-7, with D possibly being TRBD1 (5 bases). CDR1 is SGHTA and CDR2 is FQGNSA in the germline V gene. With 2 bases removed from V and 6 bases from J, the gap between germline ends came to 14 bases. The CDR3 is 14 amino acids. The DNA of the CDR3 is TGTGCCAGCAGCTTACAAGGGGCCCTCGGCGAGCAGTACTTC. Protein product: CASSLQGALGEQYF.

The chain couples TRBV5-1 to TRBJ1-5; D remains ambiguous. V gave up 2 bases and J gave up 4 bases, with 13 bases separating them. There are 15 residues in the CDR3. Germline CDR1 reads SGHRS; CDR2 reads YFSETQ. DNA of the CDR3: TGCGCCAGCAGCTTTGAGGGATCCGGGAATCAGCCCCAGCATTTT. Its protein is CASSFEGSGNQPQHF.

The rearrangement joins TRBV7-2 to TRBJ1-1; D gene uncertain. Per the germline V gene, CDR1 is SGHTA and CDR2 is FQGNSA. The CDR3 spans 14 residues. The V end lost 1 base, the J end lost 4 bases, and 10 bases lay between the germline ends. The CDR3 nucleotides are TGTGCCAGCAGCTTAGTTCCGGGGAGCACTGAAGCTTTCTTT. It specifies CASSLVPGSTEAFF. The variable domain in full, with the rest retrieved from reference TRBV7-2 and TRBJ1-1, is GAGVSQSPSNKVTEKGKDVELRCDPISGHTALYWYRQSLGQGLEFLIYFQGNSAPDKSGLPSDRFSAERTGGSVSTLTIQRTQQEDSAVYLCASSLVPGSTEAFFGQGTRLTVV.